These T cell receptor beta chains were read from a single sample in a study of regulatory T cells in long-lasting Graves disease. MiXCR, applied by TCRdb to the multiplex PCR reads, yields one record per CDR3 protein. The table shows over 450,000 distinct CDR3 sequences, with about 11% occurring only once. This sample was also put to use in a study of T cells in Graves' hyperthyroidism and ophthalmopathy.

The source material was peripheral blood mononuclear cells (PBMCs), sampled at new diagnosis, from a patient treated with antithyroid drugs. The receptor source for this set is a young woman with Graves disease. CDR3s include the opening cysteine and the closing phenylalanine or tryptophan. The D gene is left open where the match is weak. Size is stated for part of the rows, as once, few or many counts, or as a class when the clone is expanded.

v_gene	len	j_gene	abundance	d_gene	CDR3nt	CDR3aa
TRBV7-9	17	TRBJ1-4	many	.	TGTGCCAGCAGCCGTCCCCCCATGGGGAACATAAACGAAAAACTGTTTTTT	CASSRPPMGNINEKLFF
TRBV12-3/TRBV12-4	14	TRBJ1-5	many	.	TGTGCCAGCAGTTTATGGGGGGCTCTGCAGCCCCAGCATTTT	CASSLWGALQPQHF
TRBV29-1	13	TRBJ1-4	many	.	TGCAGCGTTCGGAGGCGAAGGGAGGAAAAACTGTTTTTT	CSVRRRREEKLFF
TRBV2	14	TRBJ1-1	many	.	TGTGCCAGCAGTGTCCTCACTGTGAACACTGAAGCTTTCTTT	CASSVLTVNTEAFF
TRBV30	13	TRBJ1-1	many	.	TGTGCCTGGAGTGTAAATCTGAACACTGAAGCTTTCTTT	CAWSVNLNTEAFF
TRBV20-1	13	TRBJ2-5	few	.	TGCAGTGCTCAAAGGGGGGGGGGAGAGACCCAGTACTTC	CSAQRGGGETQYF
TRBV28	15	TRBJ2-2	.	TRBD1	TGTGCCAGCGGGATGACAGGGGCGAACACCGGGGAGCTGTTTTTT	CASGMTGANTGELFF
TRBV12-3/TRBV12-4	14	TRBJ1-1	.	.	TGTGCCAGCGCGCGTAGGCGATTGAACACTGAAGCTTTCTTT	CASARRRLNTEAFF
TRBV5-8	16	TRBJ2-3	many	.	TGTGCCAGCAGCTTGGGTCGGGACCTTTACACAGATACGCAGTATTTT	CASSLGRDLYTDTQYF
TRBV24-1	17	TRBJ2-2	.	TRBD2	TGTGCCACCAGTGGTTTAACTAGCGGGGAAGACACCGGGGAGCTGTTTTTT	CATSGLTSGEDTGELFF
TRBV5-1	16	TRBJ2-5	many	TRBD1	TGCGCCAGCAGCCCTCGGGCGACAGGGGTCCAAGAGACCCAGTACTTC	CASSPRATGVQETQYF
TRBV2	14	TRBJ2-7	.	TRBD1	TGTGCCAGCGGGGGGACAGGGGACTCCTACGAGCAGTACTTC	CASGGTGDSYEQYF
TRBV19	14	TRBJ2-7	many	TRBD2	TGTGCCAGTAGTACTACTAGCGGGACGTACGAGCAGTACTTC	CASSTTSGTYEQYF
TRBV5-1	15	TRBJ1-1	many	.	TGTGCCAGCAGCTTGGGTGGCACGGTGAACACTGAAGCTTTCTTT	CASSLGGTVNTEAFF
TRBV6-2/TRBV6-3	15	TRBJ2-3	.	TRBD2	TGTGCCAGCAGGAAACTAGCGGGCCGCACAGATACGCAGTATTTT	CASRKLAGRTDTQYF
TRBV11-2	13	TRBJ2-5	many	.	TGTGCCAGCAGCATGGACAGCACGGGGACCCAGTACTTC	CASSMDSTGTQYF
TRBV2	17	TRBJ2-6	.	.	TGTGCCAGCAGTGCCCCGAAAGGGGCGACCGGGGCCAACGTCCTGACTTTC	CASSAPKGATGANVLTF
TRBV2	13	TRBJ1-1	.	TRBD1	TGTGCCAGCTCGGGACAGGGGGACACTGAAGCTTTCTTT	CASSGQGDTEAFF
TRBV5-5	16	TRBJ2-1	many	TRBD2	TGTGCCAGCAGCTTGGAACTAGCGGGTGGGAGGGATGAGCAGTTCTTC	CASSLELAGGRDEQFF
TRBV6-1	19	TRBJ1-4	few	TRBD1	TGTGCCAGCAGTGAAGAGTGGGGCGATAGGACAGGGACTAATGAAAAACTGTTTTTT	CASSEEWGDRTGTNEKLFF
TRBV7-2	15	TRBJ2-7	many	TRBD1	TGTGCCAGCAGCGAACGGGACAGTCTCTTCTACGAGCAGTACTTC	CASSERDSLFYEQYF
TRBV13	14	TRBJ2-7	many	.	TGTGCCAGCAGCTTATCATCGGGGGCAGGCGAGCAGTACTTC	CASSLSSGAGEQYF
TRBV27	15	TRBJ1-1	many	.	TGTGCCAGCAGTTTAAGCCCCACAATGCCGACTGAAGCTTTCTTT	CASSLSPTMPTEAFF
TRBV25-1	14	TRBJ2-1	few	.	TGTGCCAGCAGTGAATCCAACTACTACAATGAGCAGTTCTTC	CASSESNYYNEQFF
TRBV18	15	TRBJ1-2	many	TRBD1	TGTGCCAGCTCACCGACAGGGGGTTTGGACTATGGCTACACCTTC	CASSPTGGLDYGYTF
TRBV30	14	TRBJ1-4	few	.	TGTGCCTGGAGTACACAGGGAGGAGGAGAAAAACTGTTTTTT	CAWSTQGGGEKLFF
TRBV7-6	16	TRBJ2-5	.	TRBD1	TGTGCCAGCAGCTTATATGCCCCTACAGGGGGGGAGACCCAGTACTTC	CASSLYAPTGGETQYF
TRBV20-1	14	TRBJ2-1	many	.	TGCAGTGCTAGAGATGGACGCTCCTACAATGAGCAGTTCTTC	CSARDGRSYNEQFF
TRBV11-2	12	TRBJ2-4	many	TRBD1	TGTGCCAGCAGCTTAGACAGGGGGCTTGAGTACTTC	CASSLDRGLEYF
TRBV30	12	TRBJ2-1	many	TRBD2	TGTGCCTGGATCCAACTAGCGGGAGGACCGTTCTTC	CAWIQLAGGPFF
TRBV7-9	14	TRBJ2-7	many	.	TGTGCCAGCAGCTTGGACTACAGATCCTACGAGCAGTACTTC	CASSLDYRSYEQYF
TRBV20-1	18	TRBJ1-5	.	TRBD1	TGCAGTACCAAATCCCAGACAGGGGGCCTCTATAGCAGTCAGCCCCAGCATTTT	CSTKSQTGGLYSSQPQHF
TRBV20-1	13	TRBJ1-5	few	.	TGCAGTGCTAGAGAGAGGGGCAATCAGCCCCAGCATTTT	CSARERGNQPQHF
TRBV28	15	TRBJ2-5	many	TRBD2	TGTGCCAGCAGTTCTGGGACTAGCGGGACAGAGACCCAGTACTTC	CASSSGTSGTETQYF
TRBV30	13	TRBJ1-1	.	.	TGTGCCTGGACCCTGACAGAGAACACTGAAGCTTTCTTT	CAWTLTENTEAFF
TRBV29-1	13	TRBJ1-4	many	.	TGCAGCGCTCAAGGGTTGGATAATGAAAAACTGTTTTTT	CSAQGLDNEKLFF
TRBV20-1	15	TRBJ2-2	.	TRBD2	TGCAGTGCTACAAGCGGGAGGGGATTCACCGGGGAGCTGTTTTTT	CSATSGRGFTGELFF
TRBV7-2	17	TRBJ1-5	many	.	TGTGCCAGCAGCTCCTTCTCCTTCAGGGACAGCAATCAGCCCCAGCATTTT	CASSSFSFRDSNQPQHF
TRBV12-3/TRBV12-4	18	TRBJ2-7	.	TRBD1	TGTGCCAGCAGACAACCGGGACAGACCTCATCAACTTACTACGAGCAGTACTTC	CASRQPGQTSSTYYEQYF
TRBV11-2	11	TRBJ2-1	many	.	TGTGCCAGCAGCTCCGCAACGAGACAGTTCTTC	CASSSATRQFF
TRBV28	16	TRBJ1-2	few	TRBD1	TGTGCCAGCAGACCGGTGGGGGACAGGGAGGACTATGGCTACACCTTC	CASRPVGDREDYGYTF
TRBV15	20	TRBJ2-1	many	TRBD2	TGTGCCACCAGCAGCACTTGGGAGACTAGCGGGAGTATCTCCTACAATGAGCAGTTCTTC	CATSSTWETSGSISYNEQFF
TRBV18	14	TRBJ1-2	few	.	TGTGCCAGCTCACCACGGAGGGGACGCTATGGCTACACCTTC	CASSPRRGRYGYTF
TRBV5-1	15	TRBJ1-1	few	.	TGCGCCAGCAGCTTGGCGATCAGGGTAGAGACTGAAGCTTTCTTT	CASSLAIRVETEAFF
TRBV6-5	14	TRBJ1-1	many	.	TGTGCCAGCAGTTACCGGACAGCGGACACTGAAGCTTTCTTT	CASSYRTADTEAFF
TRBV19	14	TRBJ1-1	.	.	TGTGCCAGTAGTATAGACCAACTTTACACTGAAGCTTTCTTT	CASSIDQLYTEAFF
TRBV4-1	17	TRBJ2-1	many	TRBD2	TGCGCCAGCACTCGCGCCCCGGGGCTCGCGGGAGTCGGTGAGCAGTTCTTC	CASTRAPGLAGVGEQFF
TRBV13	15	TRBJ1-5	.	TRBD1	TGTGCCAGCAGCTTGAGAGGGGACAGCGATCAGCCCCAGCATTTT	CASSLRGDSDQPQHF
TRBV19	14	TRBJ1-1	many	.	TGTGCCAGTAGTATAGATCTGGAGAGCACTGAAGCTTTCTTT	CASSIDLESTEAFF
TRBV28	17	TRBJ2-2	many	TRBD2	TGTGCCAGCGTGAGAACTTTAGCGGGAGGTTTCACCGGGGAGCTGTTTTTT	CASVRTLAGGFTGELFF
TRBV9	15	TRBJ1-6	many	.	TGTGCCAGCAGCGTAGGCAGCCGGATTAATTCACCCCTCCACTTT	CASSVGSRINSPLHF
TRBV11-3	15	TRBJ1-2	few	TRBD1	TGTGCCAGCAGCTTAGGCCCACCGGAGGGGGCCGGCTACACCTTC	CASSLGPPEGAGYTF
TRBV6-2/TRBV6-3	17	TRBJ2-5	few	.	TGTGCCAGCAGTTCCGGCCTGGGGTGGGCTTCCCAAGAGACCCAGTACTTC	CASSSGLGWASQETQYF